Reported below is one TCR beta chain. This entry belongs to a study of blood T cell repertoires in COVID-19. Across the study: Spain, Italy and the United States supplied samples that represented acute and convalescent COVID-19. Sample material is recorded as cDNA or gDNA derived from T cells, B-cell-depleted T cells, or PBMCs.

CDR1 is SGHKS, CDR2 YYEKEE, per germline (reference sequence). This CDR3 comprises 16 residues. V gave up 4 bases and J gave up 7 bases; unmatched junction bases: 5. In the original analysis: Counts of nucleated cells, estimated from reference gene primer amplification, were obtained. This table comes from immunoSEQ multiplex PCR, and its TCRdb copy is limited to in-frame clones, with some not included. D and trimming come from the DNA, and the V and J calls and clone size come from that table. The data show 150,000 to 200,000 clones, about four fifths seen once. The chain is built from TRBV5-5 and TRBJ2-1; 16 nucleotides agree with TRBD2. This receptor was taken from a woman of 80 years or more with acute or convalescent COVID-19. Sequenced input: peripheral blood. CDR3 protein: CASSPGLAGGPNEQFF. CDR3 nucleotides: TGTGCCAGCAGCCCGGGACTAGCGGGAGGGCCAAATGAGCAGTTCTTC.